These 11 T cell receptor beta chains were sequenced from one sample in a study of metastatic and nonmetastatic thyroid tumors. There were no patients who had received any treatment before thyroid surgery. TCRdb reprocessed the PCR reads using MiXCR. The sample includes 70,000 or so clones, 12% to 15% of them seen just once. Sequencing was done on a sample of blood. All receptors come from a male donor with papillary thyroid cancer or a benign thyroid nodule (not recorded which). Some clones in this sample may be carry-over from other donors' samples.

The chain has TRBV19 and TRBJ2-6; no clear D gene. Germline V gives CDR1 LNHDA, CDR2 SQIVND (reference sequence). CDR3 length: 17 residues. Trimming stripped 3 bases from V and 1 base from J, with 13 bases between. The CDR3 is CASSINPLASGANVLTF. CDR3 in DNA: TGTGCCAGTAGTATCAACCCCCTGGCATCTGGGGCCAACGTCCTGACTTTC.

This clone turned up a few times. The chain recombines TRBV27 with TRBJ2-2; tentative D call: TRBD2 (6 bases). Per germline, CDR1 MNHEY and CDR2 SMNVEV (reference sequence). V lost 8 bases to trimming and J lost 11 bases, with 21 bases between them. The CDR3 spans 14 residues. The CDR3 loop is CASSEGGSTVELFF. The CDR3 DNA follows: TGTGCCAGCTCGGAGGGAGGAAGCACCGTTGAGCTGTTTTTT.

This clone has at least ten counts. This chain uses TRBV18 with TRBJ1-5, with D uncertain. CDR1 and CDR2 (germline): KGHSH, LQKENI. The CDR3 has 15 residues. V was trimmed by 6 bases and J by 3 bases, leaving 15 bases between them. This chain's CDR3 is CASSAGGGNNQPQHF. The CDR3 DNA reads TGTGCCAGCTCTGCGGGTGGAGGGAACAATCAGCCCCAGCATTTT.

This clone was detected ten times or more. The V and J genes are TRBV20-1 and TRBJ2-6; either TRBD1 or TRBD2 may fit D (5 bases each). Germline assignment: CDR1 DFQATT and CDR2 SNEGSKA (reference sequence). Trimming shortened V by 1 base and J by 4 bases, and 14 bases separated the two germline ends. This CDR3 has 16 residues. CDR3 sequence: CSARARVRGGANVLTF. The CDR3 DNA is TGCAGTGCTAGAGCAAGGGTCCGGGGCGGGGCCAACGTCCTGACTTTC.

The V call is TRBV5-4, the J call TRBJ2-1; 7 nucleotides agree with TRBD2. The CDR3 length is 13 residues. With 4 bases clipped from V and 10 bases from J, the junction kept 8 bases outside the gene matches. The germline V gene encodes CDR1 SGHNT and CDR2 YYREEE (reference sequence). The CDR3 DNA reads as TGTGCCAGCAGCATAGCGGGCCAAAGGGAGCAGTTCTTC. Its translation: CASSIAGQREQFF. Variable domain in full (rest from reference TRBV5-4 and TRBJ2-1): ETGVTQSPTHLIKTRGQQVTLRCSSQSGHNTVSWYQQALGQGPQFIFQYYREEENGRGNFPPRFSGLQFPNYSSELNVNALELDDSALYLCASSIAGQREQFFGPGTRLTVL.

The sample holds many counts of this clone. The chain combines TRBV19 with TRBJ1-1, with a weak D call TRBD1 (6 bases). Germline V gene data show CDR1 as LNHDA and CDR2 as SQIVND (reference sequence). This CDR3 is 16 amino acids long. V dropped 7 bases and J dropped 0 bases, with 18 bases sitting between them. CDR3 DNA sequence: TGTGCCAGTACGCCCTCACGGGACACTATGAACACTGAAGCTTTCTTT. This encodes CASTPSRDTMNTEAFF.

This clone was observed at least ten times. The chain is built from TRBV5-1 and TRBJ1-2; D gene unclear. Trimming removed 2 bases at V and 8 bases at J, with 19 bases between. The CDR3 is 15 residues long. Germline V gene lookup returns CDR1 SGHRS and CDR2 YFSETQ. CDR3 coding DNA: TGCGCCAGCAGCTTAACTGCTGGGTCAAGGCGAGGCTACACCTTC. Amino acids: CASSLTAGSRRGYTF.

In this sample, this clone turned up many times. This chain uses TRBV3-1 with TRBJ2-5; 8 bases map to TRBD2. The V gene end was trimmed by 4 bases and the J gene end by 4 bases; junction bases not matched to a gene: 8. The CDR3 is made up of 15 amino acids. Germline V gene lookup returns CDR1 LGHDT and CDR2 YNNKEL (reference sequence). The CDR3 loop reads CASSLPGLAGETQYF. The DNA for the CDR3 is TGTGCCAGCAGCCTGCCGGGGCTAGCGGGAGAGACCCAGTACTTC.

This clone has more than one count but fewer than ten. A much larger clone sits a single nucleotide away, making a read error possible. The chain combines TRBV4-1 with TRBJ2-3, with no clear D. Germline V gives CDR1 MGHRA, CDR2 YSYEKL. This CDR3 has 15 residues. CDR3 coding DNA: TGCGCCAGCAGCCAAGATATGGAGAGCACAGATGCGCAGTATTTT. Its translation is CASSQDMESTDAQYF.

This clone was picked up many times. The chain carries TRBV5-6 and TRBJ1-5; TRBD1 matches 9 bases. Trimming cost V 3 bases and J 5 bases; bases outside gene matches: 3. In germline, CDR1 is SGHDT, CDR2 YYEEEE. The CDR3 is 14 amino acids. The CDR3 region is CASSSGQGDQPQHF. The CDR3 DNA sequence: TGTGCCAGCAGCTCGGGACAGGGAGATCAGCCCCAGCATTTT. The full variable domain, in which reference TRBV5-6 and TRBJ1-5 provide the parts outside the CDR3, is DAGVTQSPTHLIKTRGQQVTLRCSPKSGHDTVSWYQQALGQGPQFIFQYYEEEERQRGNFPDRFSGHQFPNYSSELNVNALLLGDSALYLCASSSGQGDQPQHFGDGTRLSIL.

This clone was recorded at least ten times. The chain links TRBV7-9 to TRBJ2-2; TRBD2 matches 8 bases. Per germline, CDR1 SEHNR and CDR2 FQNEAQ (reference sequence). The CDR3 consists of 15 residues. Trimming cost V 5 bases and J 1 base; bases outside gene matches: 3. CDR3 protein: CASSILAVNTGELFF. The DNA for the CDR3 is TGTGCCAGCAGCATACTAGCGGTGAACACCGGGGAGCTGTTTTTT.